One and the same sample provided the 4 T cell receptor beta chains below, sequenced in a study of blood T cell repertoires in COVID-19. Profiled with immunoSEQ multiplex PCR; TCRdb holds only in-frame clones, not every one. The sample has under 300,000 clones; 88% are singletons. Sequencing used PBMCs or T cells enriched from blood (not recorded which). Receptor source: a woman between 40 and 55 years old with acute COVID-19.

This clone was counted ten times or more. The genes are TRBV9 and TRBJ2-2, with a weak D call TRBD2 (5 bases). Deletions cut 0 bases from V and 6 bases from J, with 12 bases between. CDR1 is SGDLS and CDR2 is YYNGEE in the germline V gene. The CDR3 is 15 amino acids. The CDR3 sequence is CASSVDGKKSGELFF. The CDR3 DNA reads as TGTGCCAGCAGCGTAGACGGGAAGAAGTCCGGGGAGCTGTTTTTT. Complete variable domain (other parts from reference TRBV9 and TRBJ2-2): DSGVTQTPKHLITATGQRVTLRCSPRSGDLSVYWYQQSLDQGLQFLIQYYNGEERAKGNILERFSAQQFPDLHSELNLSSLELGDSALYFCASSVDGKKSGELFFGEGSRLTVL.

This chain joins TRBV6-1 and TRBJ1-4; 7 bases agree with TRBD1. Trimming at V came to 2 bases and at J to 7 bases, leaving 16 bases not matched to a gene. The CDR3 has 18 amino acids. Per the germline V gene, CDR1 is MNHNS and CDR2 is SASEGT. The CDR3 nucleotides are TGTGCCAGCAGTGAAAGCAGGCAGGGGGGAGTCGGTGGTGAAAAACTGTTTTTT. Translated, it gives CASSESRQGGVGGEKLFF.

The table lists this clone with a count of one. Other nucleotide sequences from this sample produce the same CDR3. The V gene is TRBV29-1, the J gene TRBJ1-2; TRBD1 matches 9 bases. V lost 4 bases and J lost 5; bases outside the gene matches: 5. The CDR3 contains 13 residues. Germline V gene sequence: CDR1 SQVTM, CDR2 ANQGSEA. Here the CDR3 reads CSVATGGNYGYTF. CDR3 bases: TGCAGCGTTGCGACAGGGGGAAATTATGGCTACACCTTC.

With respect to this clone: This CDR3 is also generated by other DNA sequences in the sample. The rearrangement joins TRBV11-3 to TRBJ1-6; the D gene is possibly TRBD1 (6 bases). V lost 3 bases, J lost 7 bases, and 10 bases lay in between. The CDR3 consists of 14 residues. Germline V CDR1 and CDR2: SGHNT, YENEEA. In DNA, the CDR3 is TGTGCCAGCAGCTTCGGCCAGGGGAATTCACCCCTCCACTTT. Amino acid sequence: CASSFGQGNSPLHF.